This TCR beta chain was sequenced during a study of long-term antiretroviral therapy in people with HIV. Study-level points and caveats: Control repertoires displayed wider CDR3 length ranges than the HIV repertoires. For ART adherence, viral resistance and therapy changes, no data were available.

Trimming removed 3 bases from V and 4 bases from J, with 10 bases in between. Germline V lookup: CDR1 SGHRS, CDR2 YFSETQ. This CDR3 is 13 amino acids long. On this clone: Its antigen is still unknown.

Runs used v3.0 of the immunoSEQ assay and were done at survey level. The assay was immunoSEQ multiplex PCR, and TCRdb's table has in-frame clones only and misses some. The data hold around 40,000 clones, with roughly 85% observed a single time. The V and J genes are TRBV5-1 and TRBJ1-2, with D uncertain. Sequences were derived from unsorted PBMCs, sampled 2.2 years after starting antiretroviral therapy. This receptor was identified in a man younger than 35 with HIV. In nucleotides, the CDR3 is TGCGCCAGCAGCTCCTCCTCTTCCTATGGCTACACCTTC. Translating gives CASSSSSSYGYTF.